Following are 6 T cell receptor beta chains from one sample sequenced in a study of T cell responses to AZD1222 COVID-19 vaccine. Profiling relied on immunoSEQ multiplex PCR, and the TCRdb table lists in-frame clones only, not all of them. Of tens of thousands of clones listed, less than 90% are singletons. This sample comprised peripheral blood, obtained on day 0 of AZD1222 vaccination. These receptors were obtained from an adult in good health.

This clone was counted once. V gene TRBV9 combines with J gene TRBJ2-7; D remains unclear. Trimming removed 3 bases from V and 3 bases from J, with 13 bases in between. From germline, CDR1 is SGDLS and CDR2 YYNGEE. The CDR3 is made up of 14 amino acids. CDR3 sequence reads: CASSGALTDYEQYF. The CDR3 DNA follows: TGTGCCAGCAGCGGAGCTCTTACTGACTACGAGCAGTACTTC.

This chain links TRBV6-5 with TRBJ1-2, with D unresolved. CDR1 and CDR2 from the germline V gene are MNHEY and SVGAGI. The length of the CDR3 is 16 residues. V was trimmed by 2 bases and J by 6 bases, leaving 19 bases between them. The CDR3 DNA is TGTGCCAGCAGTTACCTTGGGTTTGGAAACTTAAATGGCTACACCTTC. Translated, it gives CASSYLGFGNLNGYTF.

The rearrangement links TRBV7-8 to TRBJ1-5, with D possibly being TRBD1 (6 bases). Trimming pared 0 bases from V and 6 bases from J, leaving 9 bases between. The CDR3 has 14 amino acids. CDR1 is SGHVS, CDR2 FQNEAQ, per germline. In nucleotides, the CDR3 is TGTGCCAGCAGCTTAGCGGGGGGCGGTCAGCCCCAGCATTTT. This translates into CASSLAGGGQPQHF.

The J gene is TRBJ2-7, the V gene TRBV19, with TRBD1 as a possible D gene (5 bases). Trimming took 1 base from V and 1 from J, leaving 11 bases between them. The CDR3 extends over 15 amino acids. The germline V gene encodes CDR1 LNHDA and CDR2 SQIVND (reference sequence). The CDR3 region is CASSIAGPVSYEQYF. CDR3 sequence (DNA): TGTGCCAGTAGTATAGCAGGGCCTGTTTCCTACGAGCAGTACTTC.

The chain couples TRBV18 to TRBJ1-2; D perhaps matches TRBD1 (5 bases). This CDR3 spans 18 amino acids. Germline V gene sequence: CDR1 KGHSH, CDR2 LQKENI. V lost 1 base and J 0 bases, leaving 18 bases between the germline ends. Here the CDR3 DNA reads TGTGCCAGCTCACCACTTCATAGTCCGGACACCGCTAACTATGGCTACACCTTC. Residues: CASSPLHSPDTANYGYTF.

This clone showed up many times. J is TRBJ1-5 and V is TRBV3-1 (or the pseudogene TRBV3-2), with D possibly TRBD1 on 5 matching bases. The CDR3 length is 20 residues. Per the germline V gene, CDR1 is LGHDT and CDR2 is YNNKEL (reference sequence). V was pared by 0 bases and J by 3 bases, with 24 bases between. CDR3 region: CASSQDGGGASVTDNQPQHF. CDR3 nucleotide sequence: TGTGCCAGCAGCCAAGATGGTGGAGGGGCCTCAGTTACGGACAATCAGCCCCAGCATTTT.